This paragraph covers one TCR beta chain sequence. These data originate in a study of T and B cells in COVID-19 patients. Per the germline V gene, CDR1 is SNHLY and CDR2 is FYNNEI. Trimming removed 6 bases at V and 6 bases at J, with 14 bases between. CDR3 length: 14 amino acids. Multiplex PCR with BIOMED2 TRB-A/B primer pools amplified TRB rearrangements. TCRdb independently ran MiXCR on the multiplex PCR reads; one entry per CDR3 protein. The table has about 5,200 distinct CDR3 sequences, roughly 21% seen once. Blood genomic DNA input for TRB amplification was 250-500 ng. The chain has TRBV2 and TRBJ1-4; D might be TRBD1 (6 bases). Sequencing input: blood. The TCR originated in a human donor who had recovered from COVID-19. CDR3 DNA: TGTGCCAGCAGAAGAAACGAGGGGGATGAAAAACTGTTTTTT. This codes for CASRRNEGDEKLFF.